This entry lists 27 T cell receptor beta chains sequenced from one sample in a study of tumor-infiltrating lymphocytes in localized non-small cell lung cancer. This table comes from immunoSEQ multiplex PCR, and its TCRdb copy is limited to in-frame clones, with some not included. The sample comprises 9,500 to 15,000 clones, under 80% of which are singletons, and 4% to 5.5% rests with the top ten. The sample consisted of lung tumor tissue. The receptor source for this set is a human donor with non-small cell lung cancer.

The rearrangement links TRBV7-9 to TRBJ2-3, with 9 bases identical to TRBD1. CDR3 length equals 14 residues. The germline CDR1 and CDR2 sequences are SEHNR and FQNEAQ (reference sequence). The J segment lost 4 bases and the V segment lost 2 bases, leaving 1 base of the junction unmatched. CDR3 residues: CASSLRQGADTQYF. The CDR3 DNA is TGTGCCAGCAGCTTAAGACAGGGGGCAGATACGCAGTATTTT.

The chain carries TRBV4-1 and TRBJ2-5; TRBD1 matches at 7 bases. The germline CDR1 and CDR2 sequences are MGHRA and YSYEKL. V dropped 3 bases and J dropped 4; count of bases not matched to a gene: 5. The length of the CDR3 is 14 residues. As DNA, the CDR3 is TGCGCCAGCAGCCACCAAGGGGACAGAGAGACCCAGTACTTC. The encoded protein is CASSHQGDRETQYF.

This clone was seen once. The chain is built from TRBV7-8 and TRBJ1-5; possible D gene TRBD1, 6 bases. This CDR3 comprises 16 residues. V was cut by 6 bases and J by 2 bases, with 17 bases left in between. The V gene's germline CDR1 is SGHVS and CDR2 FQNEAQ. CDR3 sequence: CASSPRDTRGNQPQHF. DNA of the CDR3: TGTGCCAGCAGTCCTCGGGACACCCGGGGCAATCAGCCCCAGCATTTT.

This clone qualifies as medium-sized. V usage is TRBV7-9 and J usage is TRBJ2-5, with TRBD1 identical over 7 bases. V trimming: 0 bases; J trimming: 0 bases; junction bases outside the gene matches: 4. CDR1 is SEHNR and CDR2 is FQNEAQ in the germline V gene (reference sequence). This CDR3 spans 16 amino acids. This CDR3 reads CASSLAPRGYQETQYF. Here the CDR3 DNA reads TGTGCCAGCAGCTTAGCCCCCAGGGGGTACCAAGAGACCCAGTACTTC.

This clone showed up just once. The chain uses TRBV6-6 and TRBJ2-2, with D tentatively TRBD1 (5 bases). V was clipped by 5 bases and J by 6 bases, with 19 bases between them. This CDR3 is 16 amino acids long. Germline CDR1 MNHNY, CDR2 SVGAGI (reference sequence). In nucleotides, the CDR3 is TGTGCCAGCAGTCCAAACAAAGCAGGGCCGGCCGGGGAGCTGTTTTTT. This encodes CASSPNKAGPAGELFF.

The chain recombines TRBV19 with TRBJ1-1; 12 bases are a match to TRBD1. From germline, CDR1 is LNHDA and CDR2 SQIVND (reference sequence). The CDR3 length is 18 residues. With V trimmed by 2 bases and J by 5 bases, 12 bases remained unmatched. The CDR3 coding sequence is TGTGCCAGTAGTATATCTGGTGGGACAGGGGGCGGTCGGACTGAAGCTTTCTTT. Translation gives CASSISGGTGGGRTEAFF.

The genes are TRBV7-6 and TRBJ2-3; 10 bases agree with TRBD2. CDR3 length: 17 residues. The V and J ends lost 5 bases and 2 bases, in that order; junction bases with no gene match: 10. In germline, CDR1 is SGHVS, CDR2 FNYEAQ. This chain's CDR3 is CASSPPGTSVFTDTQYF. As DNA, the CDR3 is TGTGCCAGCAGCCCCCCCGGGACTAGCGTTTTCACAGATACGCAGTATTTT.

The chain carries TRBV4-2 and TRBJ1-1; possibly TRBD1 for D (6 bases). From germline, CDR1 is LGHNA and CDR2 YNFKEQ. V was pared by 0 bases and J by 1 base, with 12 bases between. The length of the CDR3 is 16 residues. In DNA form, the CDR3 reads TGTGCCAGCAGCCAAGAAGTAGGACAGCAGAACACTGAAGCTTTCTTT. It translates to CASSQEVGQQNTEAFF.

This sequence joins TRBV7-2 and TRBJ2-1; 10 bases match TRBD1. Germline CDR1 reads SGHTA; CDR2 reads FQGNSA. There are 15 residues in the CDR3. J was trimmed by 7 bases and V by 4 bases; bases with no gene match: 7. CDR3 protein: CASSSRQGAKNEQFF. CDR3 bases: TGTGCCAGCAGCTCCAGACAGGGGGCTAAGAATGAGCAGTTCTTC. Looking up the rest from reference TRBV7-2 and TRBJ2-1 gives the full variable domain: GAGVSQSPSNKVTEKGKDVELRCDPISGHTALYWYRQSLGQGLEFLIYFQGNSAPDKSGLPSDRFSAERTGGSVSTLTIQRTQQEDSAVYLCASSSRQGAKNEQFFGPGTRLTVL.

This clone was recorded only once. This rearrangement joins TRBV5-4 to TRBJ2-7; D is perhaps TRBD1 (5 bases). CDR1 is SGHNT and CDR2 is YYREEE in the germline V gene (reference sequence). V lost 3 bases to trimming and J lost 5 bases, with 12 bases between them. The CDR3 has 13 amino acids. In DNA, the CDR3 is TGTGCCAGCAGCTCGGATTGGGGCGACGAGCAGTACTTC. It yields the protein CASSSDWGDEQYF.

This chain links TRBV4-3 with TRBJ1-1; 10 bases are a match to TRBD1. Losses at the gene ends were 3 bases for V and 4 bases for J; bases not matched to a gene: 14. The CDR3 is 18 amino acids. Germline assignment: CDR1 LGHNA and CDR2 YSLEER. DNA for the CDR3: TGCGCCAGCAGCCACGATACCGGGACAGGGGCCTGGGGCACTGAAGCTTTCTTT. This codes for CASSHDTGTGAWGTEAFF.

In this sample, this clone turned up a few times. The chain is built from TRBV30 and TRBJ1-2; weak D call: TRBD1 (5 bases). The V and J ends lost 4 bases and 14 bases respectively, with 17 bases between them. The CDR3 runs to 11 residues. The germline gives CDR1 GTSNPN, CDR2 SVGIG (reference sequence). The CDR3 loop is CAWITRIGDTF. The DNA of the CDR3 is TGTGCCTGGATCACCCGAATAGGGGATACCTTC.

This clone was recorded once. V is TRBV5-4 and J is TRBJ1-1; 9 positions match TRBD1. This CDR3 has 13 residues. V was clipped by 10 bases and J by 4 bases; unmatched bases: 8. Germline assignment: CDR1 SGHNT and CDR2 YYREEE (reference sequence). CDR3 amino acids: CASTGGASTEAFF. CDR3 DNA: TGTGCCTCCACAGGGGGCGCGAGCACTGAAGCTTTCTTT.

The chain employs TRBV30 and TRBJ2-1, with D unresolved. The germline V and J ends were trimmed by 0 bases and 7 bases, with 19 bases remaining between them. Germline CDR1 and CDR2: GTSNPN and SVGIG (reference sequence). The CDR3 loop spans 16 amino acids. CDR3 region: CAWSVRGGRRFNEQFF. The CDR3 DNA reads TGTGCCTGGAGTGTACGTGGCGGCCGCCGATTTAATGAGCAGTTCTTC.

The CDR3 DNA is TGCGCCAGCAGCTTGGACTTGGGGAACACCGGGGAGCTGTTTTTT. This sequence encodes CASSLDLGNTGELFF. The chain has TRBV5-1 and TRBJ2-2; D gene ambiguous. The CDR3 totals 15 residues. Germline assignment: CDR1 SGHRS and CDR2 YFSETQ. With 0 bases removed from V and 1 base from J, the gap between germline ends came to 7 bases.

This clone was counted a single time. This chain links TRBV19 with TRBJ2-4; no clear D. CDR3 length: 13 residues. Trimming took off 7 bases at V and 0 bases at J, with 7 bases between the two ends. The V gene's germline CDR1 is LNHDA and CDR2 SQIVND (reference sequence). CDR3 in DNA: TGTGCCAGTAATGGGATAGCCAAAAACATTCAGTACTTC. Translating gives CASNGIAKNIQYF.

The chain uses TRBV9 and TRBJ1-2; D is perhaps TRBD1 (5 bases). CDR1 and CDR2 from the germline V gene are SGDLS and YYNGEE. V was trimmed by 0 bases and J by 1 base, leaving 10 bases between them. The CDR3 is 15 residues long. CDR3 loop: CASSVGGTSNYGYTF. CDR3 DNA sequence: TGTGCCAGCAGCGTAGGGGGGACGAGTAACTATGGCTACACCTTC. Supplemented by reference TRBV9 and TRBJ1-2, the full variable domain reads DSGVTQTPKHLITATGQRVTLRCSPRSGDLSVYWYQQSLDQGLQFLIQYYNGEERAKGNILERFSAQQFPDLHSELNLSSLELGDSALYFCASSVGGTSNYGYTFGSGTRLTVV.

This chain links TRBV4-3 with TRBJ2-1; TRBD2 aligns across 9 bases. Trimming took 0 bases from V and 3 from J; bases not matched to a gene: 3. The CDR3 consists of 16 residues. Germline values: CDR1 LGHNA, CDR2 YSLEER. The CDR3 protein is CASSQETSGHYNEQFF. In DNA, the CDR3 is TGCGCCAGCAGCCAAGAGACTAGCGGCCACTACAATGAGCAGTTCTTC.

The chain combines TRBV10-3 with TRBJ2-5; D might be TRBD1 (5 bases). The CDR3 runs to 14 residues. Germline values: CDR1 ENHRY, CDR2 SYGVKD. Between the trimmed V and J ends, which lost 4 bases and 4 bases, there was a span of 13 bases. DNA of the CDR3: TGTGCCATCAGTGGGGTCGACAGACCAGAGACCCAGTACTTC. Its translation is CAISGVDRPETQYF.

The J gene is TRBJ2-3, the V gene TRBV12-5; 8 bases agree with TRBD1. The CDR3 length is 15 residues. Losses at the gene ends were 7 bases for V and 1 base for J; bases not matched to a gene: 7. CDR1 is LGHNT and CDR2 is FRNRAP in the germline V gene. The CDR3 sequence is CASALTGVGTDTQYF. The CDR3 coding sequence is TGTGCTAGTGCCCTGACAGGGGTGGGCACAGATACGCAGTATTTT.

This sequence joins TRBV19 and TRBJ1-5, with 7 positions matching TRBD1. This CDR3 is built from 16 residues. With 6 bases clipped from V and 2 bases from J, the junction kept 10 bases outside the gene matches. The germline V gene encodes CDR1 LNHDA and CDR2 SQIVND (reference sequence). The CDR3 sequence is CASRRGLQGGNQPQHF. The CDR3 DNA is TGTGCCAGTAGAAGGGGACTCCAGGGGGGCAATCAGCCCCAGCATTTT.

This clone was detected a few times. The chain is built from TRBV28 and TRBJ2-1; D is undetermined. V shed 3 bases and J shed 9 bases, with 15 bases lying between them. CDR3 size: 14 residues. The germline gives CDR1 MDHEN, CDR2 SYDVKM. As DNA, the CDR3 is TGTGCCAGCAGTTTTTTGAGTAGGGTTCTTGAGCAGTTCTTC. Its translation is CASSFLSRVLEQFF.

The V gene is TRBV21-1, the J gene TRBJ2-3; whether TRBD1, the table's D call, matches the DNA was not checked. TRBV21-1 is a known pseudogene. The CDR3 is 16 amino acids. CDR3 in amino acids: CASSSLTGVDTDTQYF. The DNA for the CDR3 is TGTGCCAGCAGCAGCTTGACAGGGGTGGATACAGATACGCAGTATTTT.

This clone occurred a few times. The chain uses TRBV7-2 and TRBJ2-6; D unresolved. The CDR3 loop spans 15 amino acids. Germline V gene data show CDR1 as SGHTA and CDR2 as FQGNSA. V shed 5 bases and J shed 4 bases, with 12 bases lying between them. CDR3 bases: TGTGCCAGCAGCCTAGGGTGGAAGGGGGCCAACGTCCTGACTTTC. Its protein product is CASSLGWKGANVLTF.

This chain joins TRBV28 and TRBJ1-5; TRBD1 aligns across 9 bases. Germline CDR1 reads MDHEN; CDR2 reads SYDVKM. The V and J ends lost 5 bases and 5 bases, in that order; junction bases with no gene match: 7. CDR3 length: 15 amino acids. Written as DNA, the CDR3 is TGTGCCAGCAGTACGATGGACAGGGGCGATCAGCCCCAGCATTTT. Protein product: CASSTMDRGDQPQHF.

This clone was counted a few times. At the DNA level, this CDR3 is encoded by other sequences in the same sample as well. The V and J genes are TRBV5-6 and TRBJ1-6; TRBD1 is a possible D gene (5 bases). The V end was cut by 1 base, the J end by 6 bases, with 11 bases between. Germline V lookup: CDR1 SGHDT, CDR2 YYEEEE. The CDR3 is made up of 15 amino acids. The CDR3 protein is CASSLWGGTNSPLHF. DNA for the CDR3: TGTGCCAGCAGCTTGTGGGGGGGAACTAATTCACCCCTCCACTTT.

This clone has only one observation. The chain links TRBV6-5 to TRBJ1-2; 8 bases map to TRBD1. The V gene end was trimmed by 11 bases and the J gene end by 2 bases; junction bases not matched to a gene: 10. The CDR3 loop spans 14 amino acids. Germline CDR1 and CDR2: MNHEY and SVGAGI. CDR3 nucleotides: TGTGCCGGGGGGACAGGAGAATCAAACTATGGCTACACCTTC. Its translation is CAGGTGESNYGYTF.